What follows is one T cell receptor (beta chain) and its context. The antigen it binds to is not known. The record has no base qualities; no much larger clone is one base away. This sample is drawn from a study of blood T cell repertoires in COVID-19 (dated by TCRdb to about 2020). Regarding the research as a whole: Collaborator samples came from the United States, Italy and Spain and covered acute and convalescent phases of COVID-19. Where available, HLA class I and class II types were obtained from metadata supplied by the sample provider rather than from assay-based typing. The repertoires were made available in a free public database intended to serve as a resource for research on the immune response to SARS-CoV-2. Subjects who had been exposed to COVID-19, were actively infected with it, or had recovered from it provided the deeply sampled blood TCRbeta repertoires that made up the dataset. Samples came from the ongoing ImmuneRACE study (first 160 participants) plus 1,254 subjects from 6 global collaborators. Nearly every sample came with metadata listing a de-identified subject ID, COVID-19 status, age in years and sex. The prospective study material was composed of cDNA or gDNA derived from T cells, B-cell-depleted T cells, or PBMCs. Summary of the overall study and its limitations: Clinical and demographic metadata were provided uncurated, with the amount varying by source and participant.

Looking up the germline V gene yields CDR1 SGHRS and CDR2 YFSETQ. The CDR3 spans 15 residues, from the cysteine through the phenylalanine. Just CDR3 DNA is preserved here, 45 bases in frame from base 1. Compared with germline, V lacks 0 bases and J lacks 10 bases; bases without a gene match: 7. The immunoSEQ Assay, a bias-controlled multiplex PCR, was used to amplify TCRbeta CDR3 regions from genomic DNA. The published analysis was carried out like this. The number of nucleated cells in each sample was estimated by amplification of reference gene primers within the assay. To quantify the absolute abundance of each unique TCRbeta CDR3 rearrangement, sequence reads were collapsed and filtered. For each sample, productive Simpson clonality was calculated as the square root of Simpson's diversity index over productive rearrangements. Imported from immuneACCESS, the table was reduced by TCRdb to in-frame sequences with V and J called. These copies leave out some clones; in studies compared against another copy, an unresolved V gene accounts for under half, and the cause of the remainder is not known. Clonal size and the V and J genes are those of that table, whereas D and trimming came from the DNA. A total of a few hundred thousand clones appear in this sample, 75% to 85% of them only once. In total, the top ten clones hold around 1.3% of the sample.

One collaborating source in Seattle enrolled patients during active infection and followed them longitudinally through the course of disease. Collaborating institutions collected whole blood in K2EDTA tubes following their own protocols. For TCRbeta analysis, collaborators shipped samples as frozen whole blood, isolated PBMCs, or DNA extracted from either of those sample types. In this chain, TRBV5-1 is recombined with TRBJ2-2; 9 bases in the junction line up with TRBD1. This TCR was recovered from a woman aged 25-40 years with COVID-19, enrolled during active disease. Specimen: peripheral blood. Here the CDR3 is given as CASSLGGTGSEELFF. Here is the DNA: TGCGCCAGCAGCTTGGGGGGGACAGGGTCTGAGGAGCTGTTTTTT.